This T cell receptor beta chain was recorded in a study of blood T cells in healthy people across ages. Findings and limits, study-wide: Diversity estimated from one million T cells was considered an underestimate.

This clonotype has just a few counts. The antigen remains unidentified. V was pared by 6 bases and J by 3 bases, with 7 bases of the junction left unmatched. The CDR3 sequence is 14 residues long. A J-beta primer mix and a sample-barcoded 5' primer were used in a second PCR of about 7 to 12 cycles. TCRdb re-called the 5' RACE reads with MiXCR, one entry per CDR3 protein. The sample lists 600,000 to 1,000,000 distinct CDR3 sequences, 58% occurring once. The TCR was taken from a man aged 25 to 45 in good health. The sample consisted of blood. The rearrangement joins TRBV12-3 or TRBV12-4 to TRBJ2-7; 8 bases are shared with TRBD2. The CDR3 spells CASRSGSPYYEQYF. DNA for the CDR3: TGTGCCAGCAGGAGCGGGAGTCCTTACTACGAGCAGTACTTC.